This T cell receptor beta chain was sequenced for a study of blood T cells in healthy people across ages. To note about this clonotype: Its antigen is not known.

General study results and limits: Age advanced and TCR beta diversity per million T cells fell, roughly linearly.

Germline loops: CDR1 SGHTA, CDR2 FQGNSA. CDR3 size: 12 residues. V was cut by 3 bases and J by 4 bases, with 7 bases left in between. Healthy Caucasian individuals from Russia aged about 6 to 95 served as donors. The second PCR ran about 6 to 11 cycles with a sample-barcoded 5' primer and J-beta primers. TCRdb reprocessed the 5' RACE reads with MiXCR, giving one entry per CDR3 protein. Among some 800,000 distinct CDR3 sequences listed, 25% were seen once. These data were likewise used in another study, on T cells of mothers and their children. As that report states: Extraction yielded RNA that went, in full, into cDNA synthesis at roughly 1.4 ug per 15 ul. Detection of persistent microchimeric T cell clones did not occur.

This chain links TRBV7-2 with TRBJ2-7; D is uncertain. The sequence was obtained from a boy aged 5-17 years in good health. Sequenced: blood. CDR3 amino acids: CASSLIIYEQYF. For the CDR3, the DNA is TGTGCCAGCAGCTTGATAATATACGAGCAGTACTTC.